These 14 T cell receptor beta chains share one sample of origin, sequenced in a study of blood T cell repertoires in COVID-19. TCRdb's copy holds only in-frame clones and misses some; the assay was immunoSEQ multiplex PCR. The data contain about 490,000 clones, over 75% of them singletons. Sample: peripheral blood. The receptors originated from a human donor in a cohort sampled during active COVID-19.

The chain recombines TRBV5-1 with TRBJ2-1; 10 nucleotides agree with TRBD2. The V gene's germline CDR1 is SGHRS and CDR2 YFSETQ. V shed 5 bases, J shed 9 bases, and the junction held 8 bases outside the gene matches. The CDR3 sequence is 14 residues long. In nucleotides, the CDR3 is TGCGCCAGCAGTCGTCTAGCGGGAGTCGGTGAGCAGTTCTTC. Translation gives CASSRLAGVGEQFF.

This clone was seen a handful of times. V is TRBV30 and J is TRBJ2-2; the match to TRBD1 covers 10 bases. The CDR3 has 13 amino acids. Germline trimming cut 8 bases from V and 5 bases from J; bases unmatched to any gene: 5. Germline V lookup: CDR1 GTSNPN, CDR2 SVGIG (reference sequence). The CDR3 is CAGGTGVTGELFF. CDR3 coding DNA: TGTGCCGGGGGGACAGGGGTTACCGGGGAGCTGTTTTTT.

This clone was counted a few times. The CDR3: CASSGGAGTSYEQYF. The DNA of the CDR3 is TGTGCCAGCAGTGGAGGGGCTGGGACATCCTACGAGCAGTACTTC. The rearrangement joins TRBV25-1 to TRBJ2-7; weak D call: TRBD1 (6 bases). Trimming cost V 4 bases and J 1 base, with 14 bases left between them. This CDR3 contains 15 residues. From germline, CDR1 is MGHDK and CDR2 SYGVNS.

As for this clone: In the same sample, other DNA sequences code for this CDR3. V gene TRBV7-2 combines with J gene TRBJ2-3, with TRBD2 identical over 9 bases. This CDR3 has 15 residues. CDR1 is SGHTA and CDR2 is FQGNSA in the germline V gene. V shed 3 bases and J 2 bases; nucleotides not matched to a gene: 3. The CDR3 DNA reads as TGTGCCAGCAGCTTGCTAGCGGGACTCACAGATACGCAGTATTTT. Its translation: CASSLLAGLTDTQYF.

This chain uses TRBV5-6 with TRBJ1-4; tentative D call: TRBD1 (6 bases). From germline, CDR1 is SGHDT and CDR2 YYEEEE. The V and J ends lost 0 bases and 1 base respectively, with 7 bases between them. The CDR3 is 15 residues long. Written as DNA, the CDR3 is TGTGCCAGCAGCTTGGAACAGGGAACTAATGAAAAACTGTTTTTT. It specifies CASSLEQGTNEKLFF.

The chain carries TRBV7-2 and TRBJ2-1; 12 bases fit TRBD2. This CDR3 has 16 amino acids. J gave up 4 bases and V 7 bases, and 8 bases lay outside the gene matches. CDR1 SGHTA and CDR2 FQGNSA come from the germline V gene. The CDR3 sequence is CASTLQTSGGYNEQFF. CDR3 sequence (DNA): TGTGCCAGCACGCTCCAAACTAGCGGGGGGTACAATGAGCAGTTCTTC. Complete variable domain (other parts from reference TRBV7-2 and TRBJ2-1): GAGVSQSPSNKVTEKGKDVELRCDPISGHTALYWYRQSLGQGLEFLIYFQGNSAPDKSGLPSDRFSAERTGGSVSTLTIQRTQQEDSAVYLCASTLQTSGGYNEQFFGPGTRLTVL.

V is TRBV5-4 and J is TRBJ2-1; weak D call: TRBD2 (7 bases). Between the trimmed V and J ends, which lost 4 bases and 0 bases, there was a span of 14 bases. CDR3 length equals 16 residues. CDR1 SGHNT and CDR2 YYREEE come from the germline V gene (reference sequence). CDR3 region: CASSGGADPSYNEQFF. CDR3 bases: TGTGCCAGCAGCGGGGGGGCGGACCCCTCCTACAATGAGCAGTTCTTC.

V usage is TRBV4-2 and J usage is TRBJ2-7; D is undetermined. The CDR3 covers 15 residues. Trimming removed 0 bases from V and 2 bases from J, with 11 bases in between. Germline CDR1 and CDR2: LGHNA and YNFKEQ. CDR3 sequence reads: CASSQDEDFAYEQYF. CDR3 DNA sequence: TGTGCCAGCAGCCAAGATGAAGACTTCGCCTACGAGCAGTACTTC.

The DNA of the CDR3 is TGCAGCGTTCAGGTGACAGGGGTTGGAAACACCATATATTTT. It specifies CSVQVTGVGNTIYF. The J gene is TRBJ1-3, the V gene TRBV29-1; 8 nucleotides line up with TRBD1. CDR1 is SQVTM, CDR2 ANQGSEA, per germline. This CDR3 is built from 14 residues. The V and J ends lost 5 bases and 3 bases, in that order; junction bases with no gene match: 6.

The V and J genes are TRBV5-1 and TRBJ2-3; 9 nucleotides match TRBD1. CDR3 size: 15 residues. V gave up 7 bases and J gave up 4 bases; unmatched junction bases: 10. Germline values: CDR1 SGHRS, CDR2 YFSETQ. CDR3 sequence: CASSPDRGLADTQYF. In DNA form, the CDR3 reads TGCGCCAGCTCCCCCGACAGGGGGTTGGCAGATACGCAGTATTTT.

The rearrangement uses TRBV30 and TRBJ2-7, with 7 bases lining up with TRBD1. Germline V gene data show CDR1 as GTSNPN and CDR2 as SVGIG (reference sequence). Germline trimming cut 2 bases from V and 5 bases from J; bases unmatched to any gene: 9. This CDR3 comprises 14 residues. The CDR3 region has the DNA TGTGCCTGGAGTCCGGGACAGAGAGTTAACGAGCAGTACTTC. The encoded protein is CAWSPGQRVNEQYF.

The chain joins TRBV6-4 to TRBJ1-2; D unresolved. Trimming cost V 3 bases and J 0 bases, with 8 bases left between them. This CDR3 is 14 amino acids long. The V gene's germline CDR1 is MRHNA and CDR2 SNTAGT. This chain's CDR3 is CASSDRIPNYGYTF. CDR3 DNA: TGTGCCAGCAGTGATAGAATTCCTAACTATGGCTACACCTTC.

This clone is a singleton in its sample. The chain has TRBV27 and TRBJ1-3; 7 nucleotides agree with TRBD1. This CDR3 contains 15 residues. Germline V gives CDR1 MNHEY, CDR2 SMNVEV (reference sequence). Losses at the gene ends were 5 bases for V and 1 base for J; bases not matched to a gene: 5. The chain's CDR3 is CASSRGQPSGNTIYF. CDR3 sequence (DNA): TGTGCCAGCAGTAGGGGACAGCCTTCTGGAAACACCATATATTTT.

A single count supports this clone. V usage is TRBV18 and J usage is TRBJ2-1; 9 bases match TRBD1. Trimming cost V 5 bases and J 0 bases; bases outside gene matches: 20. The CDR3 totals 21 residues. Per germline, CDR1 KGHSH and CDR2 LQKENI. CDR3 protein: CASSSLAPGQGPISSYNEQFF. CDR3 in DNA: TGTGCCAGCTCATCACTAGCTCCGGGACAGGGCCCGATAAGCTCCTACAATGAGCAGTTCTTC.